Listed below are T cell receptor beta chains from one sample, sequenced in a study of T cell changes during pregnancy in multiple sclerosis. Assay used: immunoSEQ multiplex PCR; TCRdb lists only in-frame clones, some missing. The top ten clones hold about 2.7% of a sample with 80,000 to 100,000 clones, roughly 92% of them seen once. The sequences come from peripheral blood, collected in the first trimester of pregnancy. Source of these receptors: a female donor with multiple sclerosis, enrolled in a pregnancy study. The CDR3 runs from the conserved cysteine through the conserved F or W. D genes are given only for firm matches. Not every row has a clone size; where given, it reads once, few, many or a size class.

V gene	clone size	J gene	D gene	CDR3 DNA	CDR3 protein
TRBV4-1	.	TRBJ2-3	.	TGCGCCAGCAGCCTTGATGGCGGTAGCACAGATACGCAGTATTTT	CASSLDGGSTDTQYF
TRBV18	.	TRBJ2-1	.	TGTGCCAGCTCACTCGGGATTTACAATGAGCAGTTCTTC	CASSLGIYNEQFF
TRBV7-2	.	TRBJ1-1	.	TGTGCCAGCAGCTTAGGGCCAGGGGCCGCTGAAGCTTTCTTT	CASSLGPGAAEAFF
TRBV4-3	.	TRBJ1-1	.	TGCGCCAGCAGTTCGGGAGGAGGCACTGAAGCTTTCTTT	CASSSGGGTEAFF
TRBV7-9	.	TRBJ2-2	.	TGTGCCAGCAGCTTACCTGGGAGGATTCGGGACACCGGGGAGCTGTTTTTT	CASSLPGRIRDTGELFF
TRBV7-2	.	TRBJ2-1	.	TGTGCCAGCAGCGGAACAGGGTTTCACAATGAGCAGTTCTTC	CASSGTGFHNEQFF
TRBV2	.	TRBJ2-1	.	TGTGCCAGCAGCTACTCAACCGGGTTCTTC	CASSYSTGFF
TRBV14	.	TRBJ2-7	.	TGTGCCAGCAGCCACGGGAGCTCCTACGAGCAGTACTTC	CASSHGSSYEQYF
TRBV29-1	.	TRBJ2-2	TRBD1	TGCAGCGTCAGGACAGGGATCGGGGAGCTGTTTTTT	CSVRTGIGELFF
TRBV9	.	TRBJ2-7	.	TGTGCCAGCAGCGTAGGGACGGGAGTTGAACAGTACTTC	CASSVGTGVEQYF
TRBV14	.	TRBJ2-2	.	TGTGCCAGCAGCCAAGACTGGGCAGTCACCGGGGAGCTGTTTTTT	CASSQDWAVTGELFF
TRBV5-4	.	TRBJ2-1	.	TGTGCCAGCAGCGCTGGACTTCCGAGCTCCTACAATGAGCAGTTCTTC	CASSAGLPSSYNEQFF
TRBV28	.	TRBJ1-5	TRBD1	TGTGCCAGCAGTCCAGGACAGGACAATCAGCCCCAGCATTTT	CASSPGQDNQPQHF
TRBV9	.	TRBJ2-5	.	TGTGCCAGCAGCGCCGGAGGGGGCGTCATAGAGACCCAGTACTTC	CASSAGGGVIETQYF
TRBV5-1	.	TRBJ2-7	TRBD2	TGCGCCAGCAGCTTGGGGCCTAGCGGGACCCACGAGCAGTACTTC	CASSLGPSGTHEQYF
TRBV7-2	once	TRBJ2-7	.	TGTGCCAGCAGCCGCAGGGGAGTCGACGAGCAGTACTTC	CASSRRGVDEQYF
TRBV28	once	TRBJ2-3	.	TGTGCCAGCAGTTTCGTTGATACGCAGTATTTT	CASSFVDTQYF
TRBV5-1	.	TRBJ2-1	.	TGCGCCAGCAGCTTGGCCACGCGGCCAGCCTACAATGAGCAGTTCTTC	CASSLATRPAYNEQFF
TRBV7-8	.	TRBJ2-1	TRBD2	TGTGCCAGCAGCCCAGCCCAGCGGGAATCGTACAATGAGCAGTTCTTC	CASSPAQRESYNEQFF
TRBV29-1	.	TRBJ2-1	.	TGCAGCGTCGACCAGGTAACCGATGAGCAGTTCTTC	CSVDQVTDEQFF
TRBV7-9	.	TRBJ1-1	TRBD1	TGTGCCAGCAGCCCCCAGGGGACAGGGGGCGCTGGGACTGAAGCTTTCTTT	CASSPQGTGGAGTEAFF
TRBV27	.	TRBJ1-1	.	TGTGCCAGCAGTACCTCCCGTATCACAGGGAGCACTGAAGCTTTCTTT	CASSTSRITGSTEAFF
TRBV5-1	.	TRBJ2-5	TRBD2	TGCGCCAGCAGCGGATCTCCCGGGACTAAAGAGACCCAGTACTTC	CASSGSPGTKETQYF
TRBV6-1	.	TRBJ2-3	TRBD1	TGTGCCAGCAGTGGTCTGAGGGGGCCAGATACGCAGTATTTT	CASSGLRGPDTQYF
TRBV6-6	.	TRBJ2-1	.	TGTGCCAGCACCTACTCCCGTATGAATGAGCAGTTCTTC	CASTYSRMNEQFF
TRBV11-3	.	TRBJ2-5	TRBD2	TGTGCCAGCAGCCACGCGGGAGCCGGAGAGACCCAGTACTTC	CASSHAGAGETQYF
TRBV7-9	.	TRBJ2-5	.	TGTGCCAGCAGCCCCCCAGGGGAGACCCAGTACTTC	CASSPPGETQYF
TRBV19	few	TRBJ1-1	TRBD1	TGTGCCAGTAGTATCGGGGGACAGGGGGTGAACACTGAAGCTTTCTTT	CASSIGGQGVNTEAFF
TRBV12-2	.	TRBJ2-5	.	TGTGCAAGTCGCTTACACAGGGCTAAGACCCAGTACTTC	CASRLHRAKTQYF
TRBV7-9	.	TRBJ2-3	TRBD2	TGTGCCAGCAGCAACTTCGGGGGGACAGATACGCAGTATTTT	CASSNFGGTDTQYF
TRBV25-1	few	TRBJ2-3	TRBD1	TGTGCCAGCGGGACAGGCACAGATACGCAGTATTTT	CASGTGTDTQYF
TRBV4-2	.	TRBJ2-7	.	TGTGCCAGCAGCCAAGATATGGGGGGATCGGACGAGCAGTACTTC	CASSQDMGGSDEQYF
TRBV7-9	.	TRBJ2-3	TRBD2	TGTGCCAGCGGAGGGGCGGGAGAAGTAGATACGCAGTATTTT	CASGGAGEVDTQYF
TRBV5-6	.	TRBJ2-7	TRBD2	TGTGCCAGCAGCGCCCGGACTAGCCGGGCCTACGAGCAGTACTTC	CASSARTSRAYEQYF
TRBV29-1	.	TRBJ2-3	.	TGCAGCGTTGGGCGGGGTAGCACAGATACGCAGTATTTT	CSVGRGSTDTQYF
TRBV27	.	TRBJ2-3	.	TGTGCCAGCAGTTTATCATGGGAGTACACAGATACGCAGTATTTT	CASSLSWEYTDTQYF
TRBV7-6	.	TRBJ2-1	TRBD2	TGTGCCAGCACGGGTGGGAGGGATGAGCAGTTCTTC	CASTGGRDEQFF
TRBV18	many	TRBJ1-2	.	TGTGCCAGCTCACCAGACAGTTCAACCGGTGGCTACACCTTC	CASSPDSSTGGYTF
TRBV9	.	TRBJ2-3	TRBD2	TGTGCCAGCAGCGTAGGGAAGCGGGGGGGCACAGATACGCAGTATTTT	CASSVGKRGGTDTQYF
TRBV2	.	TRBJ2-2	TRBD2	TGTGCCAGCAGTAGGACTAGCGCGAACACCGGGGAGCTGTTTTTT	CASSRTSANTGELFF
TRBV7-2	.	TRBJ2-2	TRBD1	TGTGCCAGCAGCTTAGGAGGGACAGGGCCGGCCGGGGAGCTGTTTTTT	CASSLGGTGPAGELFF
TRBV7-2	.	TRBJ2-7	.	TGTGCCAGCAGCTTAAGTGGCGGGTGGGACGAGCAGTACTTC	CASSLSGGWDEQYF
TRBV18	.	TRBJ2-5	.	TGTGCCAGCTCACGGCTCGGGGAGACCCAGTACTTC	CASSRLGETQYF
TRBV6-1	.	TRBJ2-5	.	TGTGCCAGCAGTGACGGGCAGGGGGGTTGGGAGACCCAGTACTTC	CASSDGQGGWETQYF
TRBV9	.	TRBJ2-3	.	TGTGCCAGCAGCGCCGGAAGTGGGGGCGTAGGTAGCACAGATACGCAGTATTTT	CASSAGSGGVGSTDTQYF
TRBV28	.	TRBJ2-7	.	TGTGCCAGTGTCAGGGTAAACGAGCAGTACTTC	CASVRVNEQYF